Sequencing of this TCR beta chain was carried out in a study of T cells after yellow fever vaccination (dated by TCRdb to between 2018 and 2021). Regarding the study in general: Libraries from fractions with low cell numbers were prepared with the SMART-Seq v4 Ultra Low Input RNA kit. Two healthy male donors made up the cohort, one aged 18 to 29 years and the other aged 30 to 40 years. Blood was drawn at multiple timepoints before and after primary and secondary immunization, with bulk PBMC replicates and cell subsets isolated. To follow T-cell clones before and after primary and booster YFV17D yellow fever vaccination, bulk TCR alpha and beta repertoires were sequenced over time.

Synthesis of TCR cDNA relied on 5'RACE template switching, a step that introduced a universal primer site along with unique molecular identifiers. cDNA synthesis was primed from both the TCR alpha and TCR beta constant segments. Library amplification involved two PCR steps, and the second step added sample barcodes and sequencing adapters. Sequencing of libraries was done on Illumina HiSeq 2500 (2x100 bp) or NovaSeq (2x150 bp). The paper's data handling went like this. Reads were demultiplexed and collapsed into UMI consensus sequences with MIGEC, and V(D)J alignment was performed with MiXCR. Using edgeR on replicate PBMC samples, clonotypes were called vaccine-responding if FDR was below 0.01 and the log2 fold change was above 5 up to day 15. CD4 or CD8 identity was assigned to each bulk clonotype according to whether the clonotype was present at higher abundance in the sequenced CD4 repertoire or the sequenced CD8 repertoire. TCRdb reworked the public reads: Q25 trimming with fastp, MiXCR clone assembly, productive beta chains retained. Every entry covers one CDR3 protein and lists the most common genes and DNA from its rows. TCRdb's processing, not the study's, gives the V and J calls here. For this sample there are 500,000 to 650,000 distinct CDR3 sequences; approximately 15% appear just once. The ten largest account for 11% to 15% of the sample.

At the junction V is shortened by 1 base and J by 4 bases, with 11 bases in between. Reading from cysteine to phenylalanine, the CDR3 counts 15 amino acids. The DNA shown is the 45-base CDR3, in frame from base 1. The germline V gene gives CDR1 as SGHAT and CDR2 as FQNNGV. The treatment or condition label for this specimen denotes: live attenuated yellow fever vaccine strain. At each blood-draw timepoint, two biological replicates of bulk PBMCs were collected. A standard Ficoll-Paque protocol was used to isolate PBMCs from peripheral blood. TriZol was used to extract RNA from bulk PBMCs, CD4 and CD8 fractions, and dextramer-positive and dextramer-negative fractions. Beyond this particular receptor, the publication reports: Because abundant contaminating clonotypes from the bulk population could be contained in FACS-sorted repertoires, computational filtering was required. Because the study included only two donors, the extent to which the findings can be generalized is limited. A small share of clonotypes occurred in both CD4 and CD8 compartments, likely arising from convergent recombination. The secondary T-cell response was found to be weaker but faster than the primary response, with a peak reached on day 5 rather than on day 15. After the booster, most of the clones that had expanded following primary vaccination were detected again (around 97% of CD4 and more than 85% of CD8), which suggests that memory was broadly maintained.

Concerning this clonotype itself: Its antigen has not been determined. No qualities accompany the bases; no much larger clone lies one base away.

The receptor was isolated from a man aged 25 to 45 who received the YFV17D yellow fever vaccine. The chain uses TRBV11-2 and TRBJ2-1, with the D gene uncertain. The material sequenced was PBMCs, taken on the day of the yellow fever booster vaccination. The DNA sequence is TGTGCCAGCAGCTTAGTACTAACCCCTTACAATGAGCAGTTCTTC. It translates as CASSLVLTPYNEQFF.